A single sample is the source of the 27 T cell receptor beta chains below, sequenced in a study of CD8+CD57+ T cells in acquired aplastic anemia. TCR beta VDJ and CDR3 were profiled, and genomic DNA was the template. From the reads, TCRdb called clonotypes with MiXCR, one entry per CDR3 protein. The data contain around 200,000 distinct CDR3 sequences, roughly 56% of them singletons. Sequencing was done on a sample of sorted CD4+, CD8+, or CD8+CD57+ T cells (not recorded which) from PBMCs. The source of these receptors is a human donor in good health, serving as a control.

This clonotype was found many times. The chain joins TRBV2 to TRBJ1-5, with TRBD1 matching 7 bases. The CDR3 length is 13 residues. Germline trimming cut 7 bases from V and 4 bases from J; bases unmatched to any gene: 4. CDR1 SNHLY and CDR2 FYNNEI come from the germline V gene. Here the CDR3 reads CASIRDSNQPQHF. In DNA, the CDR3 is TGTGCCAGCATCCGGGACAGTAATCAGCCCCAGCATTTT.

The rearrangement joins TRBV15 to TRBJ2-2, with 8 bases identical to TRBD2. Germline V gene sequence: CDR1 LNHNV, CDR2 YYDKDF (reference sequence). The V segment lost 1 base and the J segment 3 bases; nucleotides outside the gene matches: 4. The CDR3 covers 16 residues. DNA for the CDR3: TGTGCCACCAGCAGAGGTACTAGCGGTTACACCGGGGAGCTGTTTTTT. Translation gives CATSRGTSGYTGELFF.

The V gene is TRBV5-1, the J gene TRBJ2-5; 9 bases fit TRBD2. Germline-derived CDR1 and CDR2 are SGHRS and YFSETQ. V lost 0 bases, J lost 9 bases, and 18 bases stayed unmatched. CDR3 length: 18 residues. The CDR3 DNA reads as TGCGCCAGCAGCTTGGCCCCCTCGGGTAGCGGGGGAGGCGGGGCCCAGTACTTC. Translation: CASSLAPSGSGGGGAQYF.

This sequence joins TRBV4-1 and TRBJ2-7, with 14 bases identical to TRBD2. Per the germline V gene, CDR1 is MGHRA and CDR2 is YSYEKL. The CDR3 contains 16 residues. V dropped 0 bases and J dropped 4; count of bases not matched to a gene: 2. The CDR3 bases are TGCGCCAGCAGCCAAGAGGGACTAGCGGGAGTATACGAGCAGTACTTC. Residues: CASSQEGLAGVYEQYF.

The chain carries TRBV20-1 and TRBJ1-2; 10 nucleotides line up with TRBD1. The CDR3 covers 14 residues. Germline CDR1 reads DFQATT; CDR2 reads SNEGSKA (reference sequence). The ends lost 3 bases at V and 4 bases at J; junction bases unmatched: 5. CDR3 DNA: TGCAGTGCTAGTGAGGGGACAGGGGCCTATGGCTACACCTTC. Translated: CSASEGTGAYGYTF.

The V and J genes are TRBV19 and TRBJ1-6, with D hard to call. The V gene's germline CDR1 is LNHDA and CDR2 SQIVND (reference sequence). The V end lost 3 bases, the J end lost 9 bases, and 18 bases lay between the germline ends. The CDR3 runs to 16 residues. The CDR3 loop reads CASSMSQYDGRSPLHF. In DNA, the CDR3 is TGTGCCAGTAGTATGAGCCAGTACGATGGGCGTTCACCCCTCCACTTT.

This clonotype was detected only a few times. A read error is possible here, since a much larger clone lies one base away. J is TRBJ2-1 and V is TRBV20-1, with 7 bases fitting TRBD2. CDR1 and CDR2 from the germline V gene are DFQATT and SNEGSKA (reference sequence). The J segment lost 4 bases and the V segment lost 3 bases, leaving 12 bases of the junction unmatched. The CDR3 consists of 16 residues. The CDR3 DNA follows: TGCAGTGCTAGGGTATCCGTGGGAGGGCGATACAATGAGCAGTTCTTC. Its protein is CSARVSVGGRYNEQFF.

The chain joins TRBV24-1 to TRBJ2-5; 8 positions agree with TRBD2. The CDR3 has 17 residues. The trim removed 5 bases at V and 4 bases at J, leaving 14 bases unmatched. Germline V CDR1 and CDR2: KGHDR, SFDVKD. This CDR3 is CATSGTDGGGPSETQYF. The CDR3, as DNA: TGTGCCACCAGTGGGACGGATGGCGGGGGGCCGTCAGAGACCCAGTACTTC.

This clonotype was detected ten times or more. The V gene is TRBV7-3, the J gene TRBJ1-3; the D gene is possibly TRBD1 (5 bases). Germline CDR1 and CDR2: SGHTA and FQGTGA. CDR3 length: 16 residues. DNA of the CDR3: TGTGCGGGAACAGGAATGGTTCGGCAATCTGGAAACACCATATATTTT. Amino acid sequence: CAGTGMVRQSGNTIYF.

About this clonotype: The conserved closing phenylalanine or tryptophan is absent in this CDR3, likely reflecting a read error. Because the CDR3's place on the DNA is in doubt, the DNA is left out and the CDR3 is given as listed by TCRdb. CDR3 sequence: CASSVAAGGFS. The rearrangement links TRBV9 to TRBJ1-1; the table's D call, TRBD1, was not checked against the DNA. The CDR3 length equals 11 residues, ends included. The germline CDR1 and CDR2 sequences are SGDLS and YYNGEE.

In this sample, this clonotype turned up many times. The rearrangement joins TRBV6-1 to TRBJ1-4, with D hard to call. V was clipped by 4 bases and J by 0 bases, with 6 bases between them. The CDR3 covers 14 residues. Looked up from germline, CDR1 is MNHNS and CDR2 is SASEGT. CDR3 in amino acids: CASSVRATNEKLFF. The CDR3 nucleotides read TGTGCCAGCAGTGTCCGTGCAACTAATGAAAAACTGTTTTTT.

The sample holds a few counts of this clonotype. The rearrangement uses TRBV9 and TRBJ2-1, with D maybe TRBD1 (7 bases). This CDR3 has 16 amino acids. The germline V gene encodes CDR1 SGDLS and CDR2 YYNGEE. V lost 1 base, J lost 5 bases, and 16 bases lay in between. Here the CDR3 reads CASSVLSQGGNNEQFF. The DNA for the CDR3 is TGTGCCAGCAGCGTACTCTCCCAGGGGGGAAACAATGAGCAGTTCTTC.

A note on this clonotype: The CDR3 does not close with the conserved phenylalanine or tryptophan, likely indicating a read error. This chain links TRBV7-2 with TRBJ1-1, with TRBD1 as a possible D gene (6 bases). Germline CDR1 SGHTA, CDR2 FQGNSA. The CDR3 sequence is 11 residues long. CDR3 nucleotides: TGTTCCAGCAGCCTGCAGGGGGAAGCTTTCTCT. Translating gives CSSSLQGEAFS.

In its sample, this clonotype was seen a few times. The gene calls are TRBV6-2 or TRBV6-3 and TRBJ2-5; the D gene is possibly TRBD2 (5 bases). Between the trimmed V and J ends, which lost 6 bases and 0 bases, there was a span of 26 bases. CDR3 length: 19 amino acids. Germline CDR1 and CDR2: MNHEY and SVGEGT. The DNA for the CDR3 is TGTGCCAGCAGCCCCGCCAACCGCGGGTCATACGCGTACCAAGAGACCCAGTACTTC. Translated: CASSPANRGSYAYQETQYF.

The genes are TRBV24-1 and TRBJ2-5; TRBD2 matches at 7 bases. Germline lookup yields CDR1 KGHDR and CDR2 SFDVKD. V was clipped by 5 bases and J by 6 bases; unmatched bases: 8. The CDR3 sequence is 14 residues long. The DNA of the CDR3 is TGTGCCACCAGTGGGGAGGGTCCGTGGCAGACCCAGTACTTC. As protein: CATSGEGPWQTQYF.

This clonotype was counted only a few times. At one of its ends the junction is not consistent with the germline gene, which may arise from a read error. CDR3 region: CASSEYDYGYTF. Written as DNA, the CDR3 is TGTGCCAGCAGTGAGTACGACTATGGCTATACCTTC. The rearrangement joins TRBV2 to TRBJ1-2; the D is unclear. This CDR3 is 12 amino acids long. From germline, CDR1 is SNHLY and CDR2 FYNNEI.

This chain uses TRBV6-5 with TRBJ2-1; 8 positions agree with TRBD2. The CDR3 length is 14 residues. Germline trimming cut 5 bases from V and 4 bases from J; bases unmatched to any gene: 4. Per the germline V gene, CDR1 is MNHEY and CDR2 is SVGAGI. The CDR3 is CASSQTSEYNEQFF. DNA of the CDR3: TGTGCCAGCAGTCAGACTAGCGAGTACAATGAGCAGTTCTTC.

In this sample, this clonotype turned up a few times. The V and J genes are TRBV3-1 and TRBJ2-4; 7 bases match TRBD1. This CDR3 spans 14 amino acids. After removal of 5 bases from V and 1 base from J, the junction contained 2 bases not matched to a gene. The germline V gene encodes CDR1 LGHDT and CDR2 YNNKEL (reference sequence). The CDR3 sequence: CASSIQGAKNIQYF. In DNA form, the CDR3 reads TGTGCCAGCAGCATACAGGGGGCCAAAAACATTCAGTACTTC.

This clonotype was found many times. The chain uses TRBV6-5 and TRBJ1-1, with a tentative D call TRBD1 (5 bases). The CDR3 sequence is 14 residues long. The V gene's germline CDR1 is MNHEY and CDR2 SVGAGI. The germline V and J ends were trimmed by 2 bases and 4 bases, with 11 bases remaining between them. CDR3 nucleotides: TGTGCCAGCAGTTACCCTCCAGGGATCACTGAAGCTTTCTTT. Translated, it gives CASSYPPGITEAFF.

The chain is built from TRBV18 and TRBJ1-1; tentatively, D is TRBD1 (5 bases). V lost 4 bases, J lost 3 bases, and 18 bases lay in between. The CDR3 is 16 amino acids. Germline lookup yields CDR1 KGHSH and CDR2 LQKENI. CDR3 DNA sequence: TGTGCCAGCTCACGAATAGGGGTTGGGGATTACACTGAAGCTTTCTTT. Residues: CASSRIGVGDYTEAFF.

The chain uses TRBV10-3 and TRBJ1-6; TRBD1 aligns across 9 bases. J was trimmed by 7 bases and V by 1 base; bases with no gene match: 11. The CDR3 has 18 residues. Per germline, CDR1 ENHRY and CDR2 SYGVKD. The CDR3 coding sequence is TGTGCCATCAGTGAGTACCCGGTCCGGACAGGGGTAAATTCACCCCTCCACTTT. It encodes CAISEYPVRTGVNSPLHF.

The gene calls are TRBV29-1 and TRBJ1-4; D not resolved. From germline, CDR1 is SQVTM and CDR2 ANQGSEA. The CDR3 consists of 12 residues. Trimming pared 6 bases from V and 0 bases from J, leaving 5 bases between. CDR3 nucleotide sequence: TGCAGCGTACAAACAACTAATGAAAAACTGTTTTTT. It encodes CSVQTTNEKLFF.

This clonotype was observed many times. This chain links TRBV14 with TRBJ2-7; maybe TRBD2 (5 bases). V was shortened by 4 bases and J by 0 bases, with 19 bases between the two germline ends. Germline V CDR1 and CDR2: SGHDN, FVKESK. The CDR3 extends over 17 amino acids. DNA of the CDR3: TGTGCCAGCAGCCCTTTGGGTCTTTCTGGGAGCTCCTACGAGCAGTACTTC. Protein product: CASSPLGLSGSSYEQYF.

This chain joins TRBV20-1 and TRBJ2-7; D uncertain. CDR1 is DFQATT and CDR2 is SNEGSKA in the germline V gene (reference sequence). The CDR3 is 13 amino acids. V was pared by 5 bases and J by 3 bases, with 14 bases between. For the CDR3, the DNA is TGCAGTGCTGGGGATAGTTATAGCTACGAGCAGTACTTC. It codes for CSAGDSYSYEQYF.

The V gene is TRBV15, the J gene TRBJ2-5; D not resolved. The CDR3 runs 13 residues. Germline V gives CDR1 LNHNV, CDR2 YYDKDF (reference sequence). Trimming removed 0 bases from V and 4 bases from J, with 6 bases in between. CDR3 bases: TGTGCCACCAGCAGAGAAGGTTTAGAGACCCAGTACTTC. Its translation: CATSREGLETQYF. Full variable domain (missing parts from reference TRBV15 and TRBJ2-5): DAMVIQNPRYQVTQFGKPVTLSCSQTLNHNVMYWYQQKSSQAPKLLFHYYDKDFNNEADTPDNFQSRRPNTSFCFLDIRSPGLGDTAMYLCATSREGLETQYFGPGTRLLVL.

The table lists this clonotype with many counts. The chain joins TRBV19 to TRBJ1-5; D unclear. The germline V and J ends were trimmed by 1 base and 0 bases, with 13 bases remaining between them. Germline V gene lookup returns CDR1 LNHDA and CDR2 SQIVND (reference sequence). This CDR3 is 17 amino acids long. CDR3 nucleotides: TGTGCCAGTAGTATAGGGGCAGGTAGGGATAGCAATCAGCCCCAGCATTTT. Encoded protein: CASSIGAGRDSNQPQHF.

This clonotype was recorded a few times. CDR3 amino acids: CASSLGQSSAGELFF. DNA of the CDR3: TGTGCCAGCTCACTAGGACAGTCTTCCGCCGGGGAGCTGTTTTTT. This chain joins TRBV18 and TRBJ2-2; possible D gene TRBD1, 6 bases. Trimming pared 4 bases from V and 6 bases from J, leaving 15 bases between. Per the germline V gene, CDR1 is KGHSH and CDR2 is LQKENI. This CDR3 has 15 amino acids.